This T cell receptor beta chain was sequenced for a study of T-cell reconstitution after alpha-beta-depleted transplantation in children (dated by TCRdb to about 2016). Notes on the research overall: The study quantitatively tracked T-cell immune reconstitution after TCRalphabeta/CD19-depleted allogeneic hematopoietic cell transplantation in children using TCR repertoire profiling.

Beyond this particular receptor, the publication reports: Hyperexpanded clone frequencies declined over subsequent months; after one year, T-cell counts and TCRbeta diversity were mostly attributed to newly produced T cells. The apparently early recovery of alphabetaT-cell counts about two months after transplant reportedly depended on only several hundred rapidly expanded clones that came from non-depleted graft cells. In some patients, the high TCRbeta diversity seen at day 60 was put down to recipient T cells and intrathymic progenitors that had survived conditioning.

This clonotype was recorded many times. Its target antigen remains unknown. Base quality data are lacking; no much larger clone is found one base away. Library preparation used PCR. The reads were generated on an Illumina HiSeq 2500. Molecular barcoding was employed in the preparation of TCR libraries, with unique molecular identifiers being used to normalize TCRbeta repertoire quantification. Through fastp at Q25 and MiXCR, TCRdb rebuilt clones from the public reads, retaining in-frame beta chains. Rows with one shared CDR3 protein collapse into an entry with the most common genes and DNA. The sample has hundreds of thousands of distinct CDR3 sequences on record, around 13% of them singletons. 2.2% of the sample is in the top ten clones. Per the publication, the treatment or condition label means: allogeneic hematopoietic cell transplantation with graft depleted of TCRalphabeta T cells and CD19 B cells. TCRalphabeta/CD19-depleted allogeneic hematopoietic cell grafts were given to the transplant recipients, all of whom were children.

Sequences were derived from PBMCs, mostly from graft donor cells, sampled 360 days after TCRalphabeta/CD19-depleted stem cell transplant. This TCR came from a male patient aged 5 to 17 who had a stem cell transplant for acute myeloid leukemia, so the T cells may come from the graft donor.

The DNA is as follows: TGTGCCAGCAGTCCAGGACTAACCCCCCGAGGCACAGATACGCAGTATTTT. The resulting protein is CASSPGLTPRGTDTQYF. The V and J segments used are TRBV27 and TRBJ2-3; perhaps TRBD2 is the D gene, with 6 bases matching. The CDR1 and CDR2 encoded by the germline V gene (reference sequence) are MNHEY and SMNVEV. V is pared back by 5 bases and J by 1 base, with 19 bases lying between the germline termini. The CDR3 has 17 amino acids, counting the end cysteine and phenylalanine. The only DNA kept is the CDR3, 51 bases in frame from the first base.